Listed below are T cell receptor beta chains from one sample, sequenced in a study of Ad26.COV2.S vaccination and SARS-CoV-2 variants. Produced via immunoSEQ multiplex PCR; TCRdb's table is partial and in-frame only. The sample consists of a few hundred thousand clones, roughly 84% of them appearing once. Sequencing used peripheral blood, obtained in a trial of Ad26.COV2.S vaccine versus placebo. The receptors were sampled from a person aged 18-65 years who received the Ad26.COV2.S COVID-19 vaccine or a placebo. Both conserved end residues are part of each CDR3. A D gene is named only where the DNA matches it firmly. Rows give clone size only sometimes, using once, few, many, or a class for an expanded clone.

d_call,clone_size,v_call,j_call,cdr3_aa,cdr3_nt
NA,NA,TRBV7-2,TRBJ2-7,CASTHGTDSYEQYF,TGTGCCAGCACCCACGGGACGGACTCCTACGAGCAGTACTTC
TRBD1,NA,TRBV3-1/TRBV3-2,TRBJ2-7,CASRGQGKSYEQYF,TGTGCCAGCAGAGGACAGGGGAAGTCCTACGAGCAGTACTTC
NA,once,TRBV7-6,TRBJ2-3,CASSPGTSRRTDTQYF,TGTGCCAGCAGCCCTGGGACCTCTAGGCGCACAGATACGCAGTATTTT
NA,NA,TRBV5-6,TRBJ2-4,CASSLELRSAGAKNIQYF,TGTGCCAGCAGCTTGGAACTCCGGTCGGCCGGGGCCAAAAACATTCAGTACTTC
NA,NA,TRBV27,TRBJ1-1,CASSPRPKNTEAFF,TGTGCCAGCAGCCCCAGACCGAAGAACACTGAAGCTTTCTTT
NA,NA,TRBV6-5,TRBJ2-1,CASSQRGIEQFF,TGTGCCAGCAGCCAACGGGGGATAGAGCAGTTCTTC
NA,NA,TRBV7-9,TRBJ2-1,CASSPEGPVGFSNEQFF,TGTGCCAGCAGCCCCGAGGGGCCGGTGGGGTTTTCCAATGAGCAGTTCTTC
NA,NA,TRBV27,TRBJ2-1,CASTPDRSLYNEQFF,TGTGCCAGCACCCCAGACAGGAGCCTCTACAATGAGCAGTTCTTC
NA,NA,TRBV18,TRBJ2-1,CASSPAGYNEQFF,TGTGCCAGCTCACCGGCAGGGTACAATGAGCAGTTCTTC
TRBD1,NA,TRBV27,TRBJ1-5,CASSSGTDNQPQHF,TGTGCCAGCAGTTCCGGGACAGACAATCAGCCCCAGCATTTT
NA,NA,TRBV4-3,TRBJ1-2,CASSQDRQISYGYTF,TGCGCCAGCAGCCAAGATCGACAGATTAGCTATGGCTACACCTTC
TRBD1,NA,TRBV5-1,TRBJ1-1,CASSFATGGTEAFF,TGCGCCAGCAGCTTCGCTACAGGGGGCACTGAAGCTTTCTTT
NA,few,TRBV6-1,TRBJ1-4,CASSEALREKLFF,TGTGCCAGCAGTGAAGCGCTTCGGGAAAAACTGTTTTTT
TRBD1,once,TRBV4-1,TRBJ2-7,CASSQTGGYEQYF,TGCGCCAGCAGCCAAACAGGGGGCTACGAGCAGTACTTC
NA,NA,TRBV3-1/TRBV3-2,TRBJ1-1,CASSPSVFIGDRGTEAFF,TGTGCCAGCAGCCCATCGGTATTCATAGGGGATCGGGGCACTGAAGCTTTCTTT
NA,NA,TRBV12-3/TRBV12-4,TRBJ1-2,CASSFNRFYGYTF,TGTGCCAGCAGTTTTAACAGATTCTATGGCTACACCTTC
NA,many,TRBV7-9,TRBJ2-7,CASSPRGPYEQYF,TGTGCCAGCAGCCCAAGAGGACCCTACGAGCAGTACTTC
NA,NA,TRBV4-1,TRBJ2-4,CASSQEGIWGNIQYF,TGCGCCAGCAGCCAAGAGGGGATTTGGGGAAACATTCAGTACTTC
NA,NA,TRBV7-9,TRBJ1-1,CASRPELMNTEAFF,TGTGCCAGCAGACCCGAACTAATGAACACTGAAGCTTTCTTT
NA,NA,TRBV14,TRBJ2-3,CASSARLGGSTDTQYF,TGTGCCAGCAGCGCACGTCTGGGCGGAAGCACAGATACGCAGTATTTT
TRBD1,NA,TRBV19,TRBJ2-7,CASSDRGRGDSYEQYF,TGTGCCAGTTCCGACAGGGGAAGAGGGGACTCCTACGAGCAGTACTTC
TRBD1,NA,TRBV6-5,TRBJ1-2,CASSYSTGGNYGYTF,TGTGCCAGCAGTTACTCGACAGGGGGAAACTATGGCTACACCTTC
NA,NA,TRBV3-1/TRBV3-2,TRBJ1-1,CASSQGALEAFF,TGTGCCAGCAGCCAGGGGGCTCTTGAAGCTTTCTTT
TRBD2,NA,TRBV4-2,TRBJ2-3,CASSLGPAGGTDTQYF,TGTGCCAGCAGTTTAGGACCAGCGGGGGGCACAGATACGCAGTATTTT
NA,NA,TRBV7-9,TRBJ1-1,CASSLLRTEAFF,TGTGCCAGCAGCTTACTTCGGACTGAAGCTTTCTTT
NA,NA,TRBV7-9,TRBJ1-5,CASSSDGNQPQHF,TGTGCCAGCAGCTCGGACGGAAATCAGCCCCAGCATTTT
TRBD1,NA,TRBV5-8,TRBJ1-1,CASSLGGLTNTEAFF,TGTGCCAGCAGCTTAGGGGGCCTAACGAACACTGAAGCTTTCTTT
NA,NA,TRBV7-2,TRBJ2-7,CASSLGTAFSYEQYF,TGTGCCAGCAGCTTAGGTACAGCGTTCTCCTACGAGCAGTACTTC
NA,NA,TRBV30,TRBJ2-1,CASWVSSYNEQFF,TGTGCCTCCTGGGTGAGCTCCTACAATGAGCAGTTCTTC
TRBD2,NA,TRBV14,TRBJ2-3,CASSPPSGRRTDTQYF,TGTGCCAGCAGCCCCCCTAGCGGTCGACGCACAGATACGCAGTATTTT
TRBD1,NA,TRBV7-2,TRBJ1-2,CASSPDRGGYTF,TGTGCCAGCAGCCCAGACAGGGGAGGCTACACCTTC
TRBD2,NA,TRBV10-3,TRBJ2-1,CAISESGTNNEQFF,TGTGCCATCAGTGAGTCCGGGACTAACAATGAGCAGTTCTTC
TRBD1,NA,TRBV19,TRBJ1-4,CASSIDHSDRGEKLFF,TGTGCCAGTAGTATAGATCACTCGGACAGGGGTGAAAAACTGTTTTTT
NA,NA,TRBV5-4,TRBJ2-5,CASSPAGARRQETQYF,TGTGCCAGCAGCCCGGCGGGTGCTAGAAGACAAGAGACCCAGTACTTC
TRBD1,NA,TRBV3-1/TRBV3-2,TRBJ2-2,CASRKGQGARTGELFF,TGTGCCAGCAGAAAGGGACAGGGGGCTAGAACCGGGGAGCTGTTTTTT
TRBD2,NA,TRBV3-1/TRBV3-2,TRBJ2-1,CASSQLAGSSYNEQFF,TGTGCCAGCAGCCAACTAGCGGGGAGCTCCTACAATGAGCAGTTCTTC
NA,NA,TRBV7-7,TRBJ2-1,CASSLDRGNEQFF,TGTGCTAGCAGCTTAGACCGGGGAAATGAGCAGTTCTTC